This T cell receptor beta chain appears in the sequencing data of a study of T cells after yellow fever vaccination. The CDR3 spans 15 residues. V lost 2 bases and J lost 4, with 11 bases in between. CDR1 is LGHDT and CDR2 is YNNKEL in the germline V gene (reference sequence). For TCR, cDNA came from 5'RACE template switching, which added a universal primer site and UMIs. One entry per CDR3 protein results from TCRdb running MiXCR on the 5' RACE reads. The table shows 300,000 or so distinct CDR3 sequences, with 10% to 15% occurring only once. Study-wide results and caveats: Sorted repertoires could include abundant contaminating clonotypes from bulk cells. Booster sampling recovered most clones from primary vaccination (96% CD4, just over 85% CD8).

About this clonotype: Its antigen is as yet unknown.

The clonotype comes from a young man who received the YFV17D yellow fever vaccine. The J gene is TRBJ1-4, the V gene TRBV3-1; D is unclear. Sequences were derived from CD4+ T cells sorted from PBMCs, sampled 45 days after the yellow fever booster vaccination. The CDR3 DNA follows: TGTGCCAGCAGCCAACTCTGGCAGAGTAATGAAAAACTGTTTTTT. Its translation is CASSQLWQSNEKLFF.